Listed here are 3 T cell receptor beta chains from one sample, sequenced in a study of sequential checkpoint blockade in melanoma. Only in-frame clones appear in the TCRdb table, and some are missing; sequencing was by immunoSEQ multiplex PCR. The sample yields about 12,000 clones, over 60% seen once. Treatment indicated: randomized to nivolumab then ipilimumab (arm A) or the reverse (arm B). This specimen was CD8+ T cells sorted from blood (inferred from file names), taken from a patient given nivolumab and ipilimumab in sequence. The receptors were gathered from a human donor with melanoma.

This sequence joins TRBV9 and TRBJ2-3; 9 bases are a match to TRBD2. The CDR3 has 16 amino acids. V trimming: 4 bases; J trimming: 6 bases; junction bases outside the gene matches: 12. Germline V gives CDR1 SGDLS, CDR2 YYNGEE. The CDR3 loop is CASSPQAGGAGDTQYF. The DNA of the CDR3 is TGTGCCAGCAGCCCCCAAGCGGGAGGAGCAGGGGATACGCAGTATTTT.

The chain carries TRBV10-2 and TRBJ2-7, with 9 bases identical to TRBD1. The J segment lost 2 bases and the V segment lost 10 bases, leaving 6 bases of the junction unmatched. The CDR3 contains 13 residues. Germline values: CDR1 WSHSY, CDR2 SAAADI. The CDR3, as DNA: TGCGCCACTACAGGGGGCGCAGCCTACGAGCAGTACTTC. It specifies CATTGGAAYEQYF.

This clone was picked up one time. This rearrangement joins TRBV27 to TRBJ2-7, with a tentative D call TRBD2 (6 bases). The V end was cut by 6 bases, the J end by 3 bases, with 18 bases between. CDR1 and CDR2 (germline): MNHEY, SMNVEV (reference sequence). The CDR3 runs to 15 residues. CDR3 bases: TGTGCCAGCAGGGCCGAGGTTGGCGGGATCTACGAGCAGTACTTC. This gives the protein CASRAEVGGIYEQYF.